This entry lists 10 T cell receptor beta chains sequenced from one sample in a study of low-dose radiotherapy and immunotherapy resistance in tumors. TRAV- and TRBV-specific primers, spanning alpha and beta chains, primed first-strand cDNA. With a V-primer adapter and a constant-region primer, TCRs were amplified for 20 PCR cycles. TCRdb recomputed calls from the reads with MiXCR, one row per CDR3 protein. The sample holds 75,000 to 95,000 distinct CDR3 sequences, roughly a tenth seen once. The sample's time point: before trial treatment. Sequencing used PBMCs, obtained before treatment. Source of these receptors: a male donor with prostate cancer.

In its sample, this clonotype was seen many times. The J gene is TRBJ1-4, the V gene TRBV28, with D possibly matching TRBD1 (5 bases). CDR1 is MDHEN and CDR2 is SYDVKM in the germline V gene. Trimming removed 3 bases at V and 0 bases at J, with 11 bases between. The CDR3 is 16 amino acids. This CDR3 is CASSFWWGATNEKLFF. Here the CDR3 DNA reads TGTGCCAGCAGTTTCTGGTGGGGGGCAACTAATGAAAAACTGTTTTTT.

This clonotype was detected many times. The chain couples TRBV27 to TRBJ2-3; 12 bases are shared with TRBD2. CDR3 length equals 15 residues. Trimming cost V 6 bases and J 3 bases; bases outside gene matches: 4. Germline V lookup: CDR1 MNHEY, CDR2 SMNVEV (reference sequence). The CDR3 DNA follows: TGTGCCAGCAGACCCGGACTAGCGGGGACAGATACGCAGTATTTT. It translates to CASRPGLAGTDTQYF.

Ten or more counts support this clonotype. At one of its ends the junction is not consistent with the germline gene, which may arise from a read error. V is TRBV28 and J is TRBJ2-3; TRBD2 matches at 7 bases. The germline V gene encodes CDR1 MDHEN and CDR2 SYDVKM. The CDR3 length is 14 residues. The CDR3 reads CASSKAGSIDTQYF. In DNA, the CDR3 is TGTGCCAGCAGTAAAGCGGGAAGCATAGATACGCAGTATTTT.

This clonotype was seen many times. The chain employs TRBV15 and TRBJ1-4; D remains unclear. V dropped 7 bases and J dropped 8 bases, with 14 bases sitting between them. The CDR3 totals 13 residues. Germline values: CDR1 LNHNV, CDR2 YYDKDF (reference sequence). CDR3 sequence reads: CATIDTAREKLFF. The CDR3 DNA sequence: TGTGCCACCATAGACACGGCAAGAGAAAAACTGTTTTTT.

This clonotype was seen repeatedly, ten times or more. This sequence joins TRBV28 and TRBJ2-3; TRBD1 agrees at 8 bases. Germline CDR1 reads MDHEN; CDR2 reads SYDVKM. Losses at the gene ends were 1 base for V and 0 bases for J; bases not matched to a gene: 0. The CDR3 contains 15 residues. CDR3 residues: CASSLYRGSTDTQYF. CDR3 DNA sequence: TGTGCCAGCAGTTTATACAGGGGGAGCACAGATACGCAGTATTTT. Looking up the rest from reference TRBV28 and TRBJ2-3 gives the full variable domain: DVKVTQSSRYLVKRTGEKVFLECVQDMDHENMFWYRQDPGLGLRLIYFSYDVKMKEKGDIPEGYSVSREKKERFSLILESASTNQTSMYLCASSLYRGSTDTQYFGPGTRLTVL.

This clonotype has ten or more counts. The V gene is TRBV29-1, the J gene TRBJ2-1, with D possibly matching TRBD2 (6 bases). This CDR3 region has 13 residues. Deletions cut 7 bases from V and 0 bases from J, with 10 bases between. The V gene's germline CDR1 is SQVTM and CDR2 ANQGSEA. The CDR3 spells CSASTSSYNEQFF. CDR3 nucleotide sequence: TGCAGCGCTTCGACTAGCTCCTACAATGAGCAGTTCTTC.

CDR3 region: CASTFTATGELFF. CDR3 nucleotides: TGTGCCAGCACTTTCACCGCCACCGGGGAGCTGTTTTTT. This chain links TRBV28 with TRBJ2-2; D is unclear. V was shortened by 7 bases and J by 4 bases, with 10 bases between the two germline ends. The CDR3 consists of 13 residues. Germline values: CDR1 MDHEN, CDR2 SYDVKM.

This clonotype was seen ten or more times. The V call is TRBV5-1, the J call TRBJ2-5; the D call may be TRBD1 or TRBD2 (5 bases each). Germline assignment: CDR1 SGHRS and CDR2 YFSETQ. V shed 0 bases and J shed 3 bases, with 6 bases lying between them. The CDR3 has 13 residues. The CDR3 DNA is TGCGCCAGCAGCTTGGGAGGGGAAGAGACCCAGTACTTC. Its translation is CASSLGGEETQYF.

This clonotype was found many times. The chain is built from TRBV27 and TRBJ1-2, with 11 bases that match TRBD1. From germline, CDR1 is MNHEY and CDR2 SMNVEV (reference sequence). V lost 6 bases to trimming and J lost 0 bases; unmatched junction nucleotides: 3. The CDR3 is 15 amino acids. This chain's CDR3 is CASSRTGGSNYGYTF. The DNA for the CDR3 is TGTGCCAGCAGCCGGACAGGGGGCTCTAACTATGGCTACACCTTC.

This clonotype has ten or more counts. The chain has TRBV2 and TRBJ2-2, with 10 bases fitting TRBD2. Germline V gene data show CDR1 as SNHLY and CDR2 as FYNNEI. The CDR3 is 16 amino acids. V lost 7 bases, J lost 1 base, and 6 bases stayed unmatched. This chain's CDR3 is CASNPLAGGNTGELFF. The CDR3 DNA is TGTGCCAGCAATCCGTTAGCGGGAGGGAACACCGGGGAGCTGTTTTTT.